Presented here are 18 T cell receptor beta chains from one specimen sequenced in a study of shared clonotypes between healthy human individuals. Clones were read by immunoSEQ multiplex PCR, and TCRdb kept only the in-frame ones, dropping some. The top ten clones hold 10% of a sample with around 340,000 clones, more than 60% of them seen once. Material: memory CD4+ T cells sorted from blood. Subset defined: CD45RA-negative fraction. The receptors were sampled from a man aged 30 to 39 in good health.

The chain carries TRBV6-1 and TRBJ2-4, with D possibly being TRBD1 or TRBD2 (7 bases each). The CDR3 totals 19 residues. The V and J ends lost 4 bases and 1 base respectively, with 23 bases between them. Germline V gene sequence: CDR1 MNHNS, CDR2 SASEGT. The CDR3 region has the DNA TGTGCCAGCAGTGTAGTACAGGGGACTATTCCTTCCGCCAAAAACATTCAGTACTTC. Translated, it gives CASSVVQGTIPSAKNIQYF.

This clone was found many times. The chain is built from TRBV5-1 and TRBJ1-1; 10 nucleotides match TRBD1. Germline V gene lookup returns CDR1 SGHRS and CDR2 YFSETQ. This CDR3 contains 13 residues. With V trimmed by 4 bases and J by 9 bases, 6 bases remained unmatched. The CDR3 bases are TGCGCCAGCAGCGTAGGGACAGGGGAACAAGCTTTCTTT. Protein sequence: CASSVGTGEQAFF.

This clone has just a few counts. Here the CDR3 reads CASSPDSAGRETQYF. DNA of the CDR3: TGTGCCAGCAGCCCTGACTCGGCGGGAAGAGAGACCCAGTACTTC. The rearrangement joins TRBV11-2 to TRBJ2-5, with D possibly matching TRBD2 (6 bases). The CDR3 length is 15 residues. The V gene's germline CDR1 is SGHAT and CDR2 FQNNGV. V gave up 5 bases and J gave up 4 bases, with 17 bases separating them.

This chain's CDR3 is CASSFGRDSPINYGYTF. Here the CDR3 DNA reads TGCGCCAGCAGCTTTGGGAGGGACAGCCCTATCAACTATGGCTACACCTTC. The chain carries TRBV5-1 and TRBJ1-2; 7 nucleotides align to TRBD1. Germline-derived CDR1 and CDR2 are SGHRS and YFSETQ. V gave up 2 bases and J gave up 2 bases; unmatched junction bases: 12. The CDR3 length is 17 residues.

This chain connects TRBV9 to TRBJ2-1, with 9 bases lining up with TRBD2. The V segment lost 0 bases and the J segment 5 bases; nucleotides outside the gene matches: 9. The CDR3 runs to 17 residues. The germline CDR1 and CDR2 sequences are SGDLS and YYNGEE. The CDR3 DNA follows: TGTGCCAGCAGCGTAGAATTGAGGACTAGCGTCAACAATGAGCAGTTCTTC. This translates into CASSVELRTSVNNEQFF.

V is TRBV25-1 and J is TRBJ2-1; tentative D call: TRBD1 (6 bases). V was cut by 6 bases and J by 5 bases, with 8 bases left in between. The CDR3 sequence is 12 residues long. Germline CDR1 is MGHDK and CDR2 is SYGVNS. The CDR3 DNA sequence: TGTGCCAGCAGGAGGGGGAACAATGAGCAGTTCTTC. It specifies CASRRGNNEQFF.

The CDR3 loop reads CASSLDLAILTDTQYF. The CDR3 nucleotides read TGTGCCAGCAGCTTAGATCTGGCTATCCTCACAGATACGCAGTATTTT. This rearrangement joins TRBV11-2 to TRBJ2-3; D ambiguous. Between the trimmed V and J ends, which lost 0 bases and 2 bases, there was a span of 12 bases. In germline, CDR1 is SGHAT, CDR2 FQNNGV. The CDR3 totals 16 residues.

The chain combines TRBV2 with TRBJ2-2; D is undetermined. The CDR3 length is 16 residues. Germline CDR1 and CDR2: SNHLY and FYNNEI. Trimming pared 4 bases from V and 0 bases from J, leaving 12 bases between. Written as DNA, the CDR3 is TGTGCCAGCAGTGCCCGACGGACCTCGAACACCGGGGAGCTGTTTTTT. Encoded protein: CASSARRTSNTGELFF.

The DNA for the CDR3 is TGTGCCAGCAGCAAATGGACAGGAGGTATTGAGGTCCACACTGAAGCTTTCTTT. Its translation is CASSKWTGGIEVHTEAFF. The chain has TRBV7-9 and TRBJ1-1; 7 bases align to TRBD1. Germline CDR1 and CDR2: SEHNR and FQNEAQ (reference sequence). This CDR3 has 18 amino acids. V lost 5 bases and J lost 3; bases outside the gene matches: 18.

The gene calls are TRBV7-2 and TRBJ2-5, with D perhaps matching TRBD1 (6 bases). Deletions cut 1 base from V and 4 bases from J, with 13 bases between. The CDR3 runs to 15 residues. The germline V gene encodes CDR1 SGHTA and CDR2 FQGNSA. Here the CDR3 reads CASSLGRRGRETQYF. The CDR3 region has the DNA TGTGCCAGCAGCTTAGGCCGTAGGGGGAGAGAGACCCAGTACTTC. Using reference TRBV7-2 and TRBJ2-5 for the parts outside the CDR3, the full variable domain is GAGVSQSPSNKVTEKGKDVELRCDPISGHTALYWYRQSLGQGLEFLIYFQGNSAPDKSGLPSDRFSAERTGGSVSTLTIQRTQQEDSAVYLCASSLGRRGRETQYFGPGTRLLVL.

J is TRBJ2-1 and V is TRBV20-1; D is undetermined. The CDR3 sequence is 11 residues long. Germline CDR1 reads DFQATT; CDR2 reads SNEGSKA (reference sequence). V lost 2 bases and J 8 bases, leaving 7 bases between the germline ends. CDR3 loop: CSARKWDEQFF. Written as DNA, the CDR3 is TGCAGTGCTAGAAAGTGGGATGAGCAGTTCTTC.

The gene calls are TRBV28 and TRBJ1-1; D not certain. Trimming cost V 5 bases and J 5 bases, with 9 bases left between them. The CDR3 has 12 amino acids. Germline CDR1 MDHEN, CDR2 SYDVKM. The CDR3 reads CASSPLYTEAFF. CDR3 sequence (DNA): TGTGCCAGCAGTCCTTTATATACTGAAGCTTTCTTT.

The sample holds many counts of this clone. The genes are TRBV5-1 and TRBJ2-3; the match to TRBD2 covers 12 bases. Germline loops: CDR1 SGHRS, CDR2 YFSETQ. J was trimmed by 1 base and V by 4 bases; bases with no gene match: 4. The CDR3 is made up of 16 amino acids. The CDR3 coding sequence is TGCGCCAGCAGCCCCCGGACTAGCGGGGGCACAGATACGCAGTATTTT. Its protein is CASSPRTSGGTDTQYF.

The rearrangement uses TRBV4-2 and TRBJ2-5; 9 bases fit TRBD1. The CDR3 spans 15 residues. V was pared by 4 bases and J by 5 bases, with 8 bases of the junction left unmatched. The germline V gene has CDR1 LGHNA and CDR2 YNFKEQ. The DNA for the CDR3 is TGTGCCAGCAGCCTGGGGACAGGGTTGTTGGAGACCCAGTACTTC. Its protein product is CASSLGTGLLETQYF.

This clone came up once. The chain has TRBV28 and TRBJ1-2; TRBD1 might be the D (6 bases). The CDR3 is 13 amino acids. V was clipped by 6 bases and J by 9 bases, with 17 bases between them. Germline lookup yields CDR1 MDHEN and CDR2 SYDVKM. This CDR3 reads CASSTNRALSYTF. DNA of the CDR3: TGTGCCAGCAGCACCAACAGGGCCCTCAGCTACACCTTC.

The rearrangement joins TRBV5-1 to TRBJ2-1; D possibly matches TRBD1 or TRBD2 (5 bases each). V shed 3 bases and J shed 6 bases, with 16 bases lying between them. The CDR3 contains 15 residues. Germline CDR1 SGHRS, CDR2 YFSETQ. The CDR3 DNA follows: TGCGCCAGCAGCTCGGGACGGCCCCCAGGCAATGAGCAGTTCTTC. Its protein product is CASSSGRPPGNEQFF.

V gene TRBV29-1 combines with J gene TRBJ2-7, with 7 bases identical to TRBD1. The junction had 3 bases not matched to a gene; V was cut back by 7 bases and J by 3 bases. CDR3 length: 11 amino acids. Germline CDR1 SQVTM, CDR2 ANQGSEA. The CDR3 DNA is TGCAGCGCCGGACAGGACTACGAGCAGTACTTC. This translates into CSAGQDYEQYF.

CDR3 in amino acids: CASSPEGSGSSYNEQFF. DNA for the CDR3: TGTGCCAGCAGCCCCGAAGGGTCGGGGAGCTCCTACAATGAGCAGTTCTTC. The chain couples TRBV9 to TRBJ2-1, with D possibly TRBD2 on 5 matching bases. The V end was cut by 4 bases, the J end by 0 bases, with 17 bases between. There are 17 residues in the CDR3. Germline V gene data show CDR1 as SGDLS and CDR2 as YYNGEE. The full variable domain, in which reference TRBV9 and TRBJ2-1 provide the parts outside the CDR3, is DSGVTQTPKHLITATGQRVTLRCSPRSGDLSVYWYQQSLDQGLQFLIQYYNGEERAKGNILERFSAQQFPDLHSELNLSSLELGDSALYFCASSPEGSGSSYNEQFFGPGTRLTVL.